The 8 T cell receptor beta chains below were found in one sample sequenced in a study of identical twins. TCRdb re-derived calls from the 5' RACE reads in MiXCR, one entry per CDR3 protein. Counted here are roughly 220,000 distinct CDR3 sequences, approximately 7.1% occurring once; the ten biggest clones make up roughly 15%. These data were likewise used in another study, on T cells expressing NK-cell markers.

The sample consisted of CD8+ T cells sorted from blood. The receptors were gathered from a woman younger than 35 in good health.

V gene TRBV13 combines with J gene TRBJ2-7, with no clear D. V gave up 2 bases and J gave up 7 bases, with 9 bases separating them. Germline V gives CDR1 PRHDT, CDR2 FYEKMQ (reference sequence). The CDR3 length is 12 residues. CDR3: CASSLMLGEQYF. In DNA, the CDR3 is TGTGCCAGCAGCTTAATGCTTGGGGAGCAGTACTTC.

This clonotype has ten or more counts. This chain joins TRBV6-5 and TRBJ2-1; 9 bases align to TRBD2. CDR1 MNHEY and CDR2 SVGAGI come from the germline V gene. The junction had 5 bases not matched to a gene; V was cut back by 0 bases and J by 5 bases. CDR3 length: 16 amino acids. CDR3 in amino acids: CASSYSVAGVNNEQFF. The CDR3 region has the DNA TGTGCCAGCAGTTACTCAGTAGCGGGAGTAAACAATGAGCAGTTCTTC.

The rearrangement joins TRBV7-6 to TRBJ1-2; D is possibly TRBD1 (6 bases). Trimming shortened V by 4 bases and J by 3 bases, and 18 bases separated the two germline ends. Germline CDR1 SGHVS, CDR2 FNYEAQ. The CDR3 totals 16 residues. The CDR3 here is CASSSGGRGDDYGYTF. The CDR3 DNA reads TGTGCCAGCAGCTCGGGGGGAAGGGGGGATGACTATGGCTACACCTTC.

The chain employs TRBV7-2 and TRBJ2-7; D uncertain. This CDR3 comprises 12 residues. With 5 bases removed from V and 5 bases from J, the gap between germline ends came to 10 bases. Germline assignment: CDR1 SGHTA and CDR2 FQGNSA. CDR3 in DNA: TGTGCCAGCAGCGCGACGTCCCACGAGCAGTACTTC. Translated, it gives CASSATSHEQYF. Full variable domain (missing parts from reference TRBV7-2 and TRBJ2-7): GAGVSQSPSNKVTEKGKDVELRCDPISGHTALYWYRQSLGQGLEFLIYFQGNSAPDKSGLPSDRFSAERTGGSVSTLTIQRTQQEDSAVYLCASSATSHEQYFGPGTRLTVT.

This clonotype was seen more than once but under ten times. Here the CDR3 reads CAWSVPEIGTYGYTF. The CDR3 nucleotides read TGTGCCTGGAGTGTACCGGAAATCGGAACTTATGGCTACACCTTC. The V call is TRBV30, the J call TRBJ1-2; D is unresolved. The CDR3 contains 15 residues. The V gene's germline CDR1 is GTSNPN and CDR2 SVGIG (reference sequence). The V end lost 0 bases, the J end lost 5 bases, and 16 bases lay between the germline ends.

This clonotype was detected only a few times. CDR3 sequence reads: CASSWTYNEQFF. CDR3 in DNA: TGTGCCAGCAGCTGGACCTACAATGAGCAGTTCTTC. The chain is built from TRBV11-2 and TRBJ2-1, with no clear D. V dropped 4 bases and J dropped 2 bases, with 3 bases sitting between them. Germline V gives CDR1 SGHAT, CDR2 FQNNGV. CDR3 length: 12 amino acids.

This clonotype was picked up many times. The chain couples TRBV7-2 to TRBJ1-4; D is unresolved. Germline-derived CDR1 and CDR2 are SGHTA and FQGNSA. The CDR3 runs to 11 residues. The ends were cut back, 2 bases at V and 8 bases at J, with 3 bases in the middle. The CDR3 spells CASSLTEKLFF. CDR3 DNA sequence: TGTGCCAGCAGCTTAACCGAAAAACTGTTTTTT.

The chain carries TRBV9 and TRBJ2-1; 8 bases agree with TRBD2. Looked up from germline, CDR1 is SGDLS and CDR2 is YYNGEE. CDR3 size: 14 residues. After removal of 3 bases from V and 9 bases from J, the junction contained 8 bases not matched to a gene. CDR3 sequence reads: CASSASGSGSEQFF. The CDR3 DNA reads TGTGCCAGCAGCGCTAGCGGGTCAGGTAGTGAGCAGTTCTTC.